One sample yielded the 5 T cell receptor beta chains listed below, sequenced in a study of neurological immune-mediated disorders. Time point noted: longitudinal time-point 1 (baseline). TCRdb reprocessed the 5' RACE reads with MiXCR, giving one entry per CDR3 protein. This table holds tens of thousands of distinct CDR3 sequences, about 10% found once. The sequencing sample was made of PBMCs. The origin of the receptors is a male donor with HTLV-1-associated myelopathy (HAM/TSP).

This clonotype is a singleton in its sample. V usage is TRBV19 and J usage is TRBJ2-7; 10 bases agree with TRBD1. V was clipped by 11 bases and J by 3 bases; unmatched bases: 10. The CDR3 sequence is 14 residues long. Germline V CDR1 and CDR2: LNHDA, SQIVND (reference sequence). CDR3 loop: CACTGTGANYEQYF. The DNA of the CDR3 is TGTGCCTGTACCGGGACAGGGGCCAACTACGAGCAGTACTTC.

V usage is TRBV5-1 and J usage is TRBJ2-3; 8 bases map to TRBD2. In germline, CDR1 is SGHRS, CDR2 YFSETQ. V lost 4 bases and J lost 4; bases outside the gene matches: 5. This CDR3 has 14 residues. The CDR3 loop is CASSRGGGADTQYF. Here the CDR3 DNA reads TGCGCCAGCAGCCGGGGGGGCGGAGCAGATACGCAGTATTTT.

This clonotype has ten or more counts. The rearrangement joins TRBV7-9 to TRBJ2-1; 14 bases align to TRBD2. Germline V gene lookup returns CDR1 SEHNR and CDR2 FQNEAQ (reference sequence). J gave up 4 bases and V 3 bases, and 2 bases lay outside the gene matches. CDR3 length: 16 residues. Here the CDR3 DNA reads TGTGCCAGCAGCTTCCGACTAGCGGGGGGGTACAATGAGCAGTTCTTC. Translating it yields CASSFRLAGGYNEQFF.

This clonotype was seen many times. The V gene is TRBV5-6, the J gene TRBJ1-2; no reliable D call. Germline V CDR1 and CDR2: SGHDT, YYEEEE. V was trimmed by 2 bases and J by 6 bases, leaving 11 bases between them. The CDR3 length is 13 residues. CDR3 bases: TGTGCCAGCAGCTTATTGCAGAGCCATGGCTACACCTTC. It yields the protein CASSLLQSHGYTF. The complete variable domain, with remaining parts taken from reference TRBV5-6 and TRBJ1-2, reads DAGVTQSPTHLIKTRGQQVTLRCSPKSGHDTVSWYQQALGQGPQFIFQYYEEEERQRGNFPDRFSGHQFPNYSSELNVNALLLGDSALYLCASSLLQSHGYTFGSGTRLTVV.

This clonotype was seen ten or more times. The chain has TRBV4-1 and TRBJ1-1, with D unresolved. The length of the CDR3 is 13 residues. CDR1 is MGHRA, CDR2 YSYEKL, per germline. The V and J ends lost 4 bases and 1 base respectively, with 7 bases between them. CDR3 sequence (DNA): TGCGCCAGCAGCCCCGACGCGAACACTGAAGCTTTCTTT. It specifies CASSPDANTEAFF.